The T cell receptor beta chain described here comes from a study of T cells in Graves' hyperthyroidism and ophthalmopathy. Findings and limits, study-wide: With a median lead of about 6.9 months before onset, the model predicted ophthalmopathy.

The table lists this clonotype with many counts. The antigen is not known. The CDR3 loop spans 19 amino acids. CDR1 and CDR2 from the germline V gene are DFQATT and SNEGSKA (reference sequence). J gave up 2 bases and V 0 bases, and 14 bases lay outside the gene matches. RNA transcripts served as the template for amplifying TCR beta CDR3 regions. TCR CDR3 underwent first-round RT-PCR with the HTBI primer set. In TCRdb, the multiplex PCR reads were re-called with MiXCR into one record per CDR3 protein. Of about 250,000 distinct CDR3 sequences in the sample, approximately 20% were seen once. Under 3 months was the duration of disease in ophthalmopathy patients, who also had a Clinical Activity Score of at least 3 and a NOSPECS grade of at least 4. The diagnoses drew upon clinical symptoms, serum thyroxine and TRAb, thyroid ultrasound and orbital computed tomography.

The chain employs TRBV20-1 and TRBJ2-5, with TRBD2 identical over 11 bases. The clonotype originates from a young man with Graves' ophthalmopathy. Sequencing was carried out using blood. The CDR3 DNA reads TGCAGTGCTAGAGATCAAGGTAGCGGGAGGGCCTTCGGTCAAGAGACCCAGTACTTC. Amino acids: CSARDQGSGRAFGQETQYF.